This T cell receptor (beta chain) was identified during a study of shared clonotypes between healthy human individuals. The CDR3 is 15 residues long. V lost 3 bases, J lost 1 base, and 12 bases lay in between. Germline V CDR1 and CDR2: LNHNV, YYDKDF (reference sequence). Sequenced by immunoSEQ multiplex PCR; TCRdb stores in-frame clones only, minus some. The sample holds approximately 480,000 clones; 60% to 80% are singletons and the top ten take approximately 12%. Sequencing used PBMCs. The sequence was collected from a woman in her thirties or forties in good health. Some clones in this sample may be carry-over from other donors' samples. The chain employs TRBV15 and TRBJ1-1; D perhaps matches TRBD1 (6 bases). This chain's CDR3 is CATSSPGAGNTEAFF. The CDR3 DNA follows: TGTGCCACCAGCAGCCCGGGGGCAGGGAACACTGAAGCTTTCTTT.